The T cell receptor beta chain described here comes from a study of cytomegalovirus exposure and HLA in healthy donors. For the study at large: The Caucasian-associated ancestry cluster contained about 80% of the approximately 390 genotyped donors. Whole-study results and caveats: Cytomegalovirus-associated TCR beta chains were listed, numbering over 150. Later analysis demonstrated an association between a missense DCLRE1C variant and TCR beta V- and J-gene trimming.

Primers included in the PCR were 60 Vbeta and 13 Jbeta primers. Sequenced by immunoSEQ multiplex PCR; TCRdb stores in-frame clones only, minus some. The profile covers about 130,000 clones, with roughly 9.6% appearing a single time and about 6.7% taken by the ten largest. This CDR3 region has 15 residues. CDR1 SGHRS and CDR2 YFSETQ come from the germline V gene. V shed 4 bases and J 8 bases; nucleotides not matched to a gene: 13. This clone was counted between two and nine times. Antigen specificity is unknown. This clonotype originated in a woman aged 40 to 55 in good health and CMV-seropositive. Sequencing input: PBMCs. The V gene is TRBV5-1, the J gene TRBJ1-2; TRBD1 matches at 8 bases. The CDR3 nucleotides are TGCGCCAGCAGCCCCGGAGGGGCAGGGGGCGAGGGCTACACCTTC. It specifies CASSPGGAGGEGYTF.